This T cell receptor beta chain was identified during a study of T-cell reconstitution after alpha-beta-depleted transplantation in children (dated by TCRdb to 2016 to 2017). A note on the overall study: Using TCR repertoire profiling, the study quantitatively followed how T-cell immune reconstitution unfolded in children after TCRalphabeta/CD19-depleted allogeneic hematopoietic cell transplantation. The investigation overall reported the following: Over the following months the frequencies of hyperexpanded clones went down, and after one year T-cell counts and TCRbeta diversity were mostly credited to newly produced T cells. About two months after transplant, the apparently early recovery of alphabetaT-cell counts reportedly depended on just several hundred clones that had expanded rapidly and came from non-depleted graft cells. In some patients, the high TCRbeta diversity seen at day 60 was put down to recipient T cells and intrathymic progenitors that had survived conditioning.

The label giving this sample's treatment or condition can be read as: allogeneic hematopoietic cell transplantation with graft depleted of TCRalphabeta T cells and CD19 B cells. The children who served as transplant recipients had been given grafts of TCRalphabeta/CD19-depleted allogeneic hematopoietic cells. Library preparation employed PCR. These reads were obtained on an Illumina HiSeq 2500. TCR library preparation used molecular barcoding, with unique molecular identifiers applied to normalize quantification of the TCRbeta repertoire. TCRdb applied fastp at Q25 and MiXCR to the public reads, then kept only in-frame beta chains. Every entry covers one CDR3 protein and lists the most common genes and DNA from its rows. This sample gives fewer than 550,000 distinct CDR3 sequences in total; about an eighth of them show up just once. Jointly, the top ten make up 14% of the sample. With regard to this clonotype: There is no known antigen for this receptor. No quality values exist for individual bases; no much larger clone is one base distant.

V sheds 0 bases and J sheds 5 bases, leaving 11 bases between their ends. The CDR3 goes from the cysteine to the phenylalanine over 15 residues. The kept DNA is CDR3 alone, 45 bases in frame from the first base. The germline V gene supplies CDR1 SGHRS and CDR2 YFSETQ. This TCR derives from a female patient aged 2-10 years who had a stem cell transplant for aplastic anemia, so the T cells may come from the graft donor. The chain is made from TRBV5-1 and TRBJ1-4; the D gene cannot be named for sure. The sample consisted of PBMCs, mostly from graft donor cells, taken 180 days after TCRalphabeta/CD19-depleted stem cell transplant. The sequence in DNA is TGCGCCAGCAGCTTGGCTCAGCCCAAAAATGAAAAACTGTTTTTT. It is translated as CASSLAQPKNEKLFF.